Sequencing of this T cell receptor beta chain was carried out in a study of cytomegalovirus exposure and HLA in healthy donors. The V gene's germline CDR1 is SGHDN and CDR2 FVKESK. V dropped 3 bases and J dropped 7; count of bases not matched to a gene: 14. The CDR3 runs to 17 residues. In its sample, this clone was seen a few times. Its antigen is still unknown. Study-level results: An analysis was carried out at a later point. It showed that HLA-associated TCR beta chains were more clonally expanded than equally common non-associated chains.

In the PCR, 60 Vbeta and 13 Jbeta primers were used. The assay was immunoSEQ multiplex PCR, and TCRdb's table has in-frame clones only and misses some. The sample shows approximately 100,000 clones, roughly 80% of them seen only once. The source material was PBMCs. The V call is TRBV14, the J call TRBJ1-2, with 10 bases aligning to TRBD1. The sequence derives from a man aged 40-49 years in good health and CMV-seronegative. CDR3 DNA: TGTGCCAGCAGCCAGACGGGTCCCCGGACAGGGGGGTTTGGCTACACCTTC. Its protein product is CASSQTGPRTGGFGYTF.